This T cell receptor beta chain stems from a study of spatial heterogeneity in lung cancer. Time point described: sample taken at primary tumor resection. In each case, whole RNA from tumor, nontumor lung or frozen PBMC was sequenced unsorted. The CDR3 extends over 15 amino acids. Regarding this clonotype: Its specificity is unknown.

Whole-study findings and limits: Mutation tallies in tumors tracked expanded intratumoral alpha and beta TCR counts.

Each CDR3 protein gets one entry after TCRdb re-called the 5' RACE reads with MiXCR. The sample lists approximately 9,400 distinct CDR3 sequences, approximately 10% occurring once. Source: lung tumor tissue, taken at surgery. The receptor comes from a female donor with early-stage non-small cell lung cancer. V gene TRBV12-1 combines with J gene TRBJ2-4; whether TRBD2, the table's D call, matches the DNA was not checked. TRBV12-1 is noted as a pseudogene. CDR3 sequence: CAASRGCEPKNIQYF. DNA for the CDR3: TGTGCCGCGTCTCGGGGCTGTGAGCCAAAAAACATTCAGTACTTC.